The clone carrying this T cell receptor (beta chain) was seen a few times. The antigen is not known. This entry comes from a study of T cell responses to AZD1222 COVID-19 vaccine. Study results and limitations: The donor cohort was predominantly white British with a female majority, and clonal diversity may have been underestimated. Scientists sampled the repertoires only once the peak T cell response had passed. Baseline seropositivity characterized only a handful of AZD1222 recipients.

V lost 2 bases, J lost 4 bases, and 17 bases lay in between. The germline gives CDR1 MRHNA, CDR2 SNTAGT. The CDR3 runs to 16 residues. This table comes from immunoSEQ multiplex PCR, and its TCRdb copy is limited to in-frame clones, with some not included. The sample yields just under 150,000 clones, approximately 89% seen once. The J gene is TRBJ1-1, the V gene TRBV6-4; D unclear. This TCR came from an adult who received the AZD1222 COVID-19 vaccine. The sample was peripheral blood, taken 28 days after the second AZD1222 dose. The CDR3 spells CASSDRVISVGTEAFF. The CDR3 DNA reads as TGTGCCAGCAGTGACAGGGTAATATCGGTGGGCACTGAAGCTTTCTTT.